The 4 T cell receptor beta chains presented below share a single source sample, sequenced in a study of OX40 agonist ivuxolimab in advanced cancers. Here immunoSEQ multiplex PCR was the method, and the copy in TCRdb shows in-frame clones only, minus some. The repertoire holds 100,000 to 110,000 clones, with about nine tenths as singletons. This material consisted of CD4+ or CD8+ T cells sorted from blood, taken in a trial of the OX40 agonist ivuxolimab. The source of these receptors is an adult with an advanced solid tumor such as melanoma, head and neck, liver or kidney cancer.

The rearrangement joins TRBV5-1 to TRBJ2-2, with D uncertain. The CDR3 sequence is 17 residues long. V was pared by 3 bases and J by 5 bases, with 20 bases between. Germline V gene data show CDR1 as SGHRS and CDR2 as YFSETQ. This CDR3 is CASSSGDGTVETGELFF. The CDR3 region has the DNA TGCGCCAGCAGCTCCGGAGACGGCACCGTTGAAACCGGGGAGCTGTTTTTT.

The gene calls are TRBV27 and TRBJ1-5; the D gene is possibly TRBD1 (6 bases). V was cut by 8 bases and J by 4 bases, with 18 bases left in between. Germline values: CDR1 MNHEY, CDR2 SMNVEV (reference sequence). The CDR3 is made up of 15 amino acids. The CDR3 here is CASRQNTRGNQPQHF. The CDR3 nucleotides read TGTGCCAGCCGTCAGAACACCAGGGGAAATCAGCCCCAGCATTTT.

V usage is TRBV27 and J usage is TRBJ1-2; a possible D gene is TRBD1 (6 bases). Deletions cut 4 bases from V and 8 bases from J, with 20 bases between. The CDR3 is made up of 15 amino acids. Germline values: CDR1 MNHEY, CDR2 SMNVEV (reference sequence). DNA for the CDR3: TGTGCCAGCAGTTGGAACGTCCAGGGGACGGCGGGCTACACCTTC. It codes for CASSWNVQGTAGYTF.

CDR3 protein: CASSIGGGEYQETQYF. The CDR3 nucleotides are TGTGCCAGCTCAATCGGTGGAGGGGAGTACCAAGAGACCCAGTACTTC. J is TRBJ2-5 and V is TRBV18; D is possibly TRBD2 (6 bases). Trimming took 5 bases from V and 0 from J, leaving 16 bases between them. The CDR3 length is 16 residues. Germline V CDR1 and CDR2: KGHSH, LQKENI.